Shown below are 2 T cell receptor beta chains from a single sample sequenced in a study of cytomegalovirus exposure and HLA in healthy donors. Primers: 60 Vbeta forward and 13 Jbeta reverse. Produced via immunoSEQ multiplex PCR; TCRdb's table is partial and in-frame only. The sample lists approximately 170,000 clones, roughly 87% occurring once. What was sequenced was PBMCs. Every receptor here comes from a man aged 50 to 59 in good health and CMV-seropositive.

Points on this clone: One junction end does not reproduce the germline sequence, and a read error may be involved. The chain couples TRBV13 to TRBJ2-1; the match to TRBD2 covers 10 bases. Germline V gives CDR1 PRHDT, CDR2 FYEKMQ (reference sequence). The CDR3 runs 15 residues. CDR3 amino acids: CASSLGLAVNNEQFF. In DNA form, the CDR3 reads TGTGCCAGCAGCCTAGGACTAGCGGTAAACAATGAGCAGTTCTTC.

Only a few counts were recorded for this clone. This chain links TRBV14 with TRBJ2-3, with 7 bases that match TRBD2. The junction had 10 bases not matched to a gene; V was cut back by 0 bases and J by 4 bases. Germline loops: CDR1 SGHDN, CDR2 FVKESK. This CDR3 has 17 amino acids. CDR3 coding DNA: TGTGCCAGCAGCCAAGACGTAGGCGGGAGCGGCGCAGATACGCAGTATTTT. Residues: CASSQDVGGSGADTQYF.